This T cell receptor (beta chain) was identified in a study of blood T cell repertoires in COVID-19. Study-level information: COVID-19 samples, acute and convalescent, were from the United States, Italy and Spain. The analysed material was cDNA or gDNA that came from T cells, B-cell-depleted T cells, or PBMCs.

V lost 5 bases, J lost 6 bases, and 13 bases stayed unmatched. Germline values: CDR1 MNHEY, CDR2 SVGEGT. This CDR3 region has 18 residues. Per the original data handling: Estimates of nucleated cell counts were drawn from the amplification of reference gene primers. Produced via immunoSEQ multiplex PCR; TCRdb's table is partial and in-frame only. That table is the source of V, J and clone size, and D and trimming were worked out from the DNA. The sample has 200,000 to 250,000 clones, about 87% seen once. Cohort 3 recovery required two negative PCRs, clearance, or symptom resolution. The clonotype comes from a woman younger than 45 who had recovered from COVID-19. The sequenced sample consisted of PBMCs or T cells enriched from blood (not recorded which). This chain links TRBV6-2 or TRBV6-3 with TRBJ2-1; 13 bases match TRBD2. CDR3 in amino acids: CASSKLTSGGSPINEQFF. The CDR3 region has the DNA TGTGCCAGCAGTAAACTGACTAGCGGGGGGTCCCCCATCAATGAGCAGTTCTTC.